The T cell receptor (beta chain) under discussion was sequenced for a study of blood T cell repertoires in COVID-19. Overall study: The United States, Italy and Spain supplied acute and convalescent COVID-19 samples. Nucleic acid was either cDNA or gDNA, and it came from T cells, B-cell-depleted T cells, or PBMCs.

Original processing methods: Estimated nucleated cell counts came from reference gene primer amplification. The protocol was immunoSEQ multiplex PCR, while the TCRdb copy is restricted to in-frame clones and leaves out a portion. Clonal size and the V and J genes are those of that table, whereas D and trimming came from the DNA. This repertoire shows about 210,000 clones, roughly 86% found once; its top ten account for approximately 12%. This clone showed up just once. Germline CDR1 MGHDK, CDR2 SYGVNS. The CDR3 loop spans 15 amino acids. Losses at the gene ends were 8 bases for V and 1 base for J; bases not matched to a gene: 8.

The sequenced material came from peripheral blood. This chain joins TRBV25-1 and TRBJ2-1, with 7 bases that match TRBD2. This clonotype was obtained from a woman aged 40 to 49 with acute or convalescent COVID-19. The CDR3 DNA is TGTGCCAGCGGCCATTGGGGGGGGTCCTACAATGAGCAGTTCTTC. It translates to CASGHWGGSYNEQFF.